These 14 T cell receptor beta chains came from one sample sequenced in a study of post-analysis software for immune sequencing data. Overall study results and limits: The five TRBV segments detected at higher frequency in patients than in controls included TRBV5-6, TRBV5-1 and TRBV20-1.

For these TCRs, the target antigens are not known. Unique molecular identifiers were present in the TCR beta cDNA libraries. TCRdb independently ran MiXCR on the PCR reads; one entry per CDR3 protein. There are about 460,000 distinct CDR3 sequences in the sample; 40% to 55% occur only once, and around an eighth lies in the top ten. Sequenced sample: blood. The source of these receptors is a girl aged 5-17 years with multiple sclerosis.

The gene calls are TRBV7-2 and TRBJ2-1, with a tentative D call TRBD2 (6 bases). Germline V gene lookup returns CDR1 SGHTA and CDR2 FQGNSA. The CDR3 totals 14 residues. V lost 5 bases, J lost 6 bases, and 14 bases lay in between. CDR3 in amino acids: CASSPGGSGNEQFF. The CDR3, as DNA: TGTGCCAGCAGCCCCGGGGGATCAGGCAATGAGCAGTTCTTC.

This clonotype was recorded only once. The chain couples TRBV5-1 to TRBJ1-1, with 7 nucleotides matching TRBD1. Per germline, CDR1 SGHRS and CDR2 YFSETQ. With 2 bases clipped from V and 5 bases from J, the junction kept 3 bases outside the gene matches. This CDR3 contains 13 residues. The CDR3 protein is CASSLETGTEAFF. CDR3 nucleotides: TGCGCCAGCAGCTTAGAGACAGGGACTGAAGCTTTCTTT.

V usage is TRBV7-6 and J usage is TRBJ2-7; D gene ambiguous. Germline lookup yields CDR1 SGHVS and CDR2 FNYEAQ. CDR3 length: 12 amino acids. V was trimmed by 2 bases and J by 3 bases, leaving 5 bases between them. As DNA, the CDR3 is TGTGCCAGCAGCTTACAAAACTACGAGCAGTACTTC. The encoded protein is CASSLQNYEQYF.

To note about this clonotype: The junction and the germline gene differ at one end; a read error may be behind it. This chain connects TRBV20-1 to TRBJ2-5, with 9 bases matching TRBD2. The J call could be wrong; TRBJ2-7 is a better fit for the DNA end. This CDR3 has 17 amino acids. CDR1 DFQATT and CDR2 SNEGSKA come from the germline V gene (reference sequence). The CDR3 reads CNARDTGWREGLYEQYF. DNA for the CDR3: TGCAATGCTAGAGATACGGGGTGGCGGGAGGGGCTCTACGAGCAGTACTTC.

This clonotype was detected a few times. In DNA form, the CDR3 reads TGTGCCAGCAGCTTGGGTGGTCGAGGGAGGAGCTCCTACAATGAGCAGTTCTTC. It encodes CASSLGGRGRSSYNEQFF. The chain carries TRBV5-6 and TRBJ2-1; TRBD2 might be the D (6 bases). CDR1 SGHDT and CDR2 YYEEEE come from the germline V gene. The V and J ends lost 0 bases and 0 bases respectively, with 16 bases between them. There are 18 residues in the CDR3. Full variable domain (remainder filled in from reference TRBV5-6 and TRBJ2-1): DAGVTQSPTHLIKTRGQQVTLRCSPKSGHDTVSWYQQALGQGPQFIFQYYEEEERQRGNFPDRFSGHQFPNYSSELNVNALLLGDSALYLCASSLGGRGRSSYNEQFFGPGTRLTVL.

The table lists this clonotype with a few counts. The genes are TRBV5-1 and TRBJ2-7; 11 bases fit TRBD1. Trimming cost V 0 bases and J 4 bases; bases outside gene matches: 3. The CDR3 has 15 amino acids. Germline V CDR1 and CDR2: SGHRS, YFSETQ. This chain's CDR3 is CASSLGTGGTYEQYF. The CDR3 nucleotides read TGCGCCAGCAGCTTGGGGACAGGGGGCACGTACGAGCAGTACTTC.

The rearrangement joins TRBV29-1 to TRBJ2-1; 9 bases match TRBD2. Per germline, CDR1 SQVTM and CDR2 ANQGSEA. The V gene end was trimmed by 5 bases and the J gene end by 4 bases; junction bases not matched to a gene: 12. There are 16 residues in the CDR3. CDR3 sequence: CSVSMRVAGAYNEQFF. CDR3 DNA sequence: TGCAGCGTTTCAATGCGGGTAGCGGGGGCGTACAATGAGCAGTTCTTC.

This rearrangement joins TRBV7-2 to TRBJ2-1, with 7 bases that match TRBD2. The CDR3 length is 15 residues. Germline V gives CDR1 SGHTA, CDR2 FQGNSA. With 6 bases clipped from V and 6 bases from J, the junction kept 11 bases outside the gene matches. As DNA, the CDR3 is TGTGCCAGCAGTGTTATGGCGGGAGAAAGCAATGAGCAGTTCTTC. It codes for CASSVMAGESNEQFF.

In its sample, this clonotype was seen a few times. This chain uses TRBV5-5 with TRBJ2-3; 9 bases are shared with TRBD1. Losses at the gene ends were 2 bases for V and 4 bases for J; bases not matched to a gene: 5. The CDR3 sequence is 15 residues long. Germline CDR1 SGHKS, CDR2 YYEKEE (reference sequence). As DNA, the CDR3 is TGTGCCAGCAGCTTCGGGACAGGGAGGGCAGATACGCAGTATTTT. Protein product: CASSFGTGRADTQYF.

This clonotype showed up just a few times. This chain uses TRBV12-3 or TRBV12-4 with TRBJ1-2, with D tentatively TRBD1 (5 bases). Trimming removed 4 bases from V and 7 bases from J, with 10 bases in between. The CDR3 is 12 amino acids. The CDR3 DNA sequence: TGTGCCAGCAGTTCCCAGGGTGGTGGCTACACCTTC. Translation: CASSSQGGGYTF.

This clonotype came up once. V gene TRBV24-1 combines with J gene TRBJ2-1; TRBD2 matches at 10 bases. This CDR3 has 16 residues. J lost 8 bases, V lost 3 bases, and 9 bases had no gene match. CDR1 KGHDR and CDR2 SFDVKD come from the germline V gene. The CDR3 is CATSDGTSGRAHEQFF. In nucleotides, the CDR3 is TGTGCCACCAGTGATGGGACCAGCGGGAGGGCCCATGAGCAGTTCTTC.

This clonotype is a singleton in its sample. J is TRBJ1-1 and V is TRBV27, with no clear D. From germline, CDR1 is MNHEY and CDR2 SMNVEV (reference sequence). This CDR3 region has 14 residues. V lost 3 bases to trimming and J lost 3 bases, with 11 bases between them. The CDR3 DNA follows: TGTGCCAGCAGTTTCGGTTTGACGGACACTGAAGCTTTCTTT. Amino acids: CASSFGLTDTEAFF.

This clonotype appeared a few times. The genes are TRBV28 and TRBJ2-1, with TRBD2 identical over 8 bases. The germline CDR1 and CDR2 sequences are MDHEN and SYDVKM. V was clipped by 5 bases and J by 6 bases; unmatched bases: 6. The CDR3 is 14 residues long. This CDR3 reads CASSLPGRGNEQFF. CDR3 DNA: TGTGCCAGCAGTCTCCCCGGGAGGGGCAATGAGCAGTTCTTC.

This clonotype has only a few counts. The V gene is TRBV4-3, the J gene TRBJ2-4; 7 bases match TRBD1. Gene TRBJ2-7 matches the end of the DNA better, so the J call may be wrong. This CDR3 region has 14 residues. Germline CDR1 reads LGHNA; CDR2 reads YSLEER. CDR3 sequence: CASSLRTGAYEQYF. CDR3 nucleotide sequence: TGCGCCAGCAGCCTCCGAACAGGGGCCTACGAGCAGTACTTC.